The 30 T cell receptor beta chains in this list originate from one sample, sequenced in a study. The bulk TCR libraries came from a modified SMART protocol. Via MiXCR, TCRdb re-called the 5' RACE reads, giving one row per CDR3 protein. The table includes 350 to 450 distinct CDR3 sequences, about 8.7% detected once. The sequenced sample was gluten tetramer+ CD4+ T cells from blood or duodenal biopsy (not recorded which); whether cultured is not recorded, obtained while untreated, on a gluten-free diet, or during gluten challenge (not recorded which). Receptor source: a female donor with celiac disease.

By sample share, this clonotype is medium-sized. The chain is built from TRBV7-6 and TRBJ2-7, with a possible D match to TRBD2 (5 bases). Trimming left V 1 base short and J 6 bases short, with 13 bases between. Germline lookup yields CDR1 SGHVS and CDR2 FNYEAQ. CDR3 length: 14 residues. For the CDR3, the DNA is TGTGCCAGCAGCTTAGGCGCCGCGGCGGGCGAGCAGTACTTC. This gives the protein CASSLGAAAGEQYF.

This clonotype is deemed medium-sized. The chain combines TRBV4-2 with TRBJ2-5, with 9 bases that match TRBD1. CDR3 length: 15 residues. Trimming took 3 bases from V and 7 from J; bases not matched to a gene: 9. Germline CDR1 and CDR2: LGHNA and YNFKEQ. The CDR3 bases are TGTGCCAGCAGCCATCGACAGGGGGAGGCAGGGACCCAGTACTTC. This codes for CASSHRQGEAGTQYF.

In its sample, this clonotype is large. The chain is built from TRBV4-1 and TRBJ1-1; D is unclear. The V end lost 0 bases, the J end lost 4 bases, and 9 bases lay between the germline ends. The germline CDR1 and CDR2 sequences are MGHRA and YSYEKL. The CDR3 runs 14 residues. CDR3 in DNA: TGCGCCAGCAGCCAAGATTGGGTGCGCACTGAAGCTTTCTTT. Translation gives CASSQDWVRTEAFF.

This clonotype is large by share. The gene calls are TRBV29-1 and TRBJ2-1; the match to TRBD2 covers 9 bases. V trimming: 8 bases; J trimming: 4 bases; junction bases outside the gene matches: 12. Germline V gives CDR1 SQVTM, CDR2 ANQGSEA. The CDR3 is 15 residues long. The CDR3 nucleotides are TGCAGCTCCCTACCCGGGACTAGCTGGTACAATGAGCAGTTCTTC. Its protein product is CSSLPGTSWYNEQFF.

This clonotype is labeled as large. The chain recombines TRBV4-2 with TRBJ2-5, with D perhaps TRBD1 or TRBD2 (5 bases each). Germline CDR1 and CDR2: LGHNA and YNFKEQ. Trimming stripped 3 bases from V and 5 bases from J, with 22 bases between. The length of the CDR3 is 17 residues. CDR3: CASSQMHAAAWGETQYF. The CDR3 nucleotides read TGTGCCAGCAGCCAGATGCACGCGGCGGCCTGGGGGGAGACCCAGTACTTC.

This clonotype is classed as medium-sized. The chain combines TRBV7-3 with TRBJ2-1; 9 positions agree with TRBD2. With V trimmed by 0 bases and J by 4 bases, 4 bases remained unmatched. The CDR3 runs to 16 residues. Germline V lookup: CDR1 SGHTA, CDR2 FQGTGA. The CDR3 here is CASSLTGGGEYNEQFF. In DNA, the CDR3 is TGTGCCAGCAGCTTAACAGGCGGGGGGGAGTACAATGAGCAGTTCTTC.

This clonotype is termed large. The chain employs TRBV4-3 and TRBJ2-5; D is unresolved. The CDR3 totals 14 residues. Germline CDR1 LGHNA, CDR2 YSLEER. Trimming took 2 bases from V and 0 from J, leaving 7 bases between them. The CDR3 region has the DNA TGCGCCAGCAGCCAAACACTGTACCAAGAGACCCAGTACTTC. It codes for CASSQTLYQETQYF.

By its share, this clonotype is medium-sized (0.01 to 0.1%). This chain links TRBV6-1 with TRBJ1-5, with 9 nucleotides matching TRBD1. From germline, CDR1 is MNHNS and CDR2 SASEGT. CDR3 length equals 15 residues. Trimming at V came to 7 bases and at J to 4 bases, leaving 8 bases not matched to a gene. The CDR3, as DNA: TGTGCCAGCATCACGGACAGGGGAGGGAATCAGCCCCAGCATTTT. Translation gives CASITDRGGNQPQHF.

This clonotype is categorized as large. V is TRBV30 and J is TRBJ2-2; no reliable D call. Trimming cost V 0 bases and J 3 bases, with 11 bases left between them. The CDR3 covers 15 residues. Germline V gene sequence: CDR1 GTSNPN, CDR2 SVGIG (reference sequence). The chain's CDR3 is CAWSVMGWDTGELFF. In DNA form, the CDR3 reads TGTGCCTGGAGTGTAATGGGCTGGGACACCGGGGAGCTGTTTTTT. Complete variable domain (other parts from reference TRBV30 and TRBJ2-2): SQTIHQWPATLVQPVGSPLSLECTVEGTSNPNLYWYRQAAGRGLQLLFYSVGIGQISSEVPQNLSASRPQDRQFILSSKKLLLSDSGFYLCAWSVMGWDTGELFFGEGSRLTVL.

This clonotype is deemed hyperexpanded. V usage is TRBV7-2 and J usage is TRBJ2-7; 8 bases line up with TRBD1. In germline, CDR1 is SGHTA, CDR2 FQGNSA. CDR3 length: 15 residues. V lost 2 bases, J lost 5 bases, and 8 bases stayed unmatched. The CDR3 sequence is CASSLRTGSAHEQYF. DNA for the CDR3: TGTGCCAGCAGCTTAAGGACAGGGAGTGCGCACGAGCAGTACTTC.

By share of the sample, this clonotype is medium-sized (0.01 to 0.1%). A much larger clone is a single base away; this may be a read error. The gene calls are TRBV7-2 and TRBJ2-1; TRBD2 aligns across 8 bases. After removal of 5 bases from V and 12 bases from J, the junction contained 12 bases not matched to a gene. The CDR3 consists of 14 residues. The germline V gene has CDR1 SGHTA and CDR2 FQGNSA. CDR3 sequence: CASSPYRGGDGQFF. CDR3 coding DNA: TGTGCCAGCAGCCCCTACCGGGGGGGGGATGGGCAGTTCTTC.

Relative to its sample, this clonotype is large. This rearrangement joins TRBV7-2 to TRBJ2-7; D unresolved. This CDR3 comprises 14 residues. V lost 3 bases and J 5 bases, leaving 14 bases between the germline ends. Germline V CDR1 and CDR2: SGHTA, FQGNSA. The CDR3 DNA reads as TGTGCCAGCAGCTTTTCTTTTGTTTCTGACGAGCAGTACTTC. It codes for CASSFSFVSDEQYF.

The chain is built from TRBV7-3 and TRBJ2-3, with D unresolved. V was trimmed by 1 base and J by 9 bases, leaving 11 bases between them. Germline V gives CDR1 SGHTA, CDR2 FQGTGA. The CDR3 contains 13 residues. For the CDR3, the DNA is TGTGCCAGCAGCTTAATTAACATAGAGACGCAGTATTTT. Amino acids: CASSLINIETQYF.

Within the sample, this clonotype is large (0.1 to 1%). The chain uses TRBV20-1 and TRBJ1-1; no firm D call. Germline-derived CDR1 and CDR2 are DFQATT and SNEGSKA (reference sequence). The CDR3 is 12 amino acids. V was cut by 4 bases and J by 1 base, with 7 bases left in between. The CDR3 is CSAKSGNTEAFF. The CDR3 nucleotides read TGCAGTGCTAAATCTGGGAACACTGAAGCTTTCTTT.

This clonotype has a handful of counts. A much larger clone sits a single nucleotide away, making a read error possible. The chain employs TRBV7-3 and TRBJ2-3; D is ambiguous. Germline V lookup: CDR1 SGHTA, CDR2 FQGTGA. The CDR3 has 14 residues. CDR3 region: CANSLRSSTDTQYF. The DNA of the CDR3 is TGTGCCAACAGCTTAAGATCTAGTACAGATACGCAGTATTTT.

This clonotype rates as large. The V call is TRBV28, the J call TRBJ1-2, with TRBD1 matching 9 bases. Trimming cost V 6 bases and J 6 bases; bases outside gene matches: 17. The CDR3 runs 17 residues. CDR1 and CDR2 (germline): MDHEN, SYDVKM. The CDR3 DNA is TGTGCCAGCAGACCCGCCGGGACAGGGCCTCTCGGTCATGGCTACACCTTC. As protein: CASRPAGTGPLGHGYTF.

This clonotype counts as medium-sized (0.01 to 0.1%). The chain has TRBV4-2 and TRBJ2-5; no firm D call. The CDR3 runs 14 residues. Trimming removed 4 bases at V and 0 bases at J, with 9 bases between. CDR1 LGHNA and CDR2 YNFKEQ come from the germline V gene. The CDR3 spells CASSPTLYQETQYF. In DNA form, the CDR3 reads TGTGCCAGCAGCCCCACCCTTTACCAAGAGACCCAGTACTTC.

By share, this clonotype counts as large. The J gene is TRBJ2-5, the V gene TRBV7-2, with a tentative D call TRBD2 (7 bases). Germline V gives CDR1 SGHTA, CDR2 FQGNSA. The CDR3 extends over 17 amino acids. Trimming stripped 4 bases from V and 1 base from J, with 19 bases between. The CDR3 DNA is TGTGCCAGCAGCTCGTGGGGGGGACAAATCCCCCAAGAGACCCAGTACTTC. Protein sequence: CASSSWGGQIPQETQYF.

In its sample, this clonotype was seen a few times. This sequence joins TRBV9 and TRBJ2-7, with D perhaps TRBD2 (5 bases). The CDR3 contains 14 residues. The germline V gene encodes CDR1 SGDLS and CDR2 YYNGEE. V was trimmed by 3 bases and J by 3 bases, leaving 13 bases between them. CDR3 residues: CASSGGLAGYEQYF. In nucleotides, the CDR3 is TGTGCCAGCAGCGGTGGCCTAGCCGGCTACGAGCAGTACTTC. Full variable domain (outside the CDR3, taken from reference TRBV9 and TRBJ2-7): DSGVTQTPKHLITATGQRVTLRCSPRSGDLSVYWYQQSLDQGLQFLIQYYNGEERAKGNILERFSAQQFPDLHSELNLSSLELGDSALYFCASSGGLAGYEQYFGPGTRLTVT.

This clonotype counts as large (0.1 to 1%). The chain recombines TRBV4-2 with TRBJ1-1; TRBD1 matches at 8 bases. This CDR3 spans 15 amino acids. The junction had 10 bases not matched to a gene; V was cut back by 5 bases and J by 5 bases. CDR1 LGHNA and CDR2 YNFKEQ come from the germline V gene. CDR3 nucleotides: TGTGCCAGCAGCGGATACGGACAGGGCGAAACTGAAGCTTTCTTT. Its translation: CASSGYGQGETEAFF.

By proportion, this clonotype is large. V usage is TRBV19 and J usage is TRBJ1-1; perhaps TRBD1 as D (5 bases). Germline V gene lookup returns CDR1 LNHDA and CDR2 SQIVND (reference sequence). V gave up 3 bases and J gave up 6 bases, with 14 bases separating them. There are 14 residues in the CDR3. Here the CDR3 reads CASSMIRTLSEAFF. CDR3 sequence (DNA): TGTGCCAGTAGTATGATTAGGACACTCTCTGAAGCTTTCTTT.

This clonotype is termed large. The gene calls are TRBV5-6 and TRBJ1-6; D gene uncertain. Trimming stripped 2 bases from V and 6 bases from J, with 9 bases between. CDR1 SGHDT and CDR2 YYEEEE come from the germline V gene. This CDR3 comprises 14 residues. The CDR3 sequence is CASSFGPSNSPLHF. The CDR3 DNA follows: TGTGCCAGCAGCTTTGGTCCGTCTAATTCACCCCTCCACTTT. Filled out from reference TRBV5-6 and TRBJ1-6, the complete variable domain reads DAGVTQSPTHLIKTRGQQVTLRCSPKSGHDTVSWYQQALGQGPQFIFQYYEEEERQRGNFPDRFSGHQFPNYSSELNVNALLLGDSALYLCASSFGPSNSPLHFGNGTRLTVT.

This clonotype is classed as medium-sized (0.01 to 0.1%). This chain uses TRBV16 with TRBJ1-1; the D is unclear. The CDR3 spans 13 residues. V shed 0 bases and J shed 5 bases, with 7 bases lying between them. Germline lookup yields CDR1 KGHSY and CDR2 FQNENV. CDR3 residues: CASSQSGGTEAFF. The CDR3 DNA follows: TGTGCCAGCAGCCAATCGGGTGGAACTGAAGCTTTCTTT.

This clonotype is medium-sized by share. The chain combines TRBV11-3 with TRBJ2-2; 9 bases match TRBD1. Germline CDR1 and CDR2: SGHNT and YENEEA. V dropped 1 base and J dropped 3; count of bases not matched to a gene: 0. This CDR3 has 15 residues. CDR3 loop: CASSLGQGDTGELFF. In DNA form, the CDR3 reads TGTGCCAGCAGCTTAGGACAGGGGGACACCGGGGAGCTGTTTTTT.

The V call is TRBV7-2, the J call TRBJ2-3, with 9 bases fitting TRBD2. The CDR3 runs 15 residues. Germline loops: CDR1 SGHTA, CDR2 FQGNSA. Unmatched junction bases numbered 6, after V lost 2 bases and J lost 6 bases. This CDR3 reads CASSLCAGGADTQYF. The CDR3, as DNA: TGTGCCAGCAGCTTATGCGCGGGGGGGGCGGATACGCAGTATTTT.

This clonotype qualifies as large (0.1 to 1%). The V and J genes are TRBV29-1 and TRBJ2-5, with 10 bases that match TRBD1. From germline, CDR1 is SQVTM and CDR2 ANQGSEA. J lost 5 bases, V lost 6 bases, and 12 bases had no gene match. This CDR3 has 15 residues. The CDR3: CSVETGGAWGETQYF. CDR3 bases: TGCAGCGTAGAGACAGGGGGCGCATGGGGGGAGACCCAGTACTTC.

This clonotype is labeled as large. V is TRBV7-2 and J is TRBJ2-7; D is unresolved. In germline, CDR1 is SGHTA, CDR2 FQGNSA. Trimming took 2 bases from V and 5 from J, leaving 16 bases between them. The length of the CDR3 is 15 residues. The CDR3 DNA follows: TGTGCCAGCAGCTTAAGGGCCCTGGGAACCCACGAGCAGTACTTC. Translation gives CASSLRALGTHEQYF.

By share, this clonotype counts as large (0.1 to 1%). The V gene is TRBV7-9, the J gene TRBJ1-5, with 8 positions matching TRBD1. Germline CDR1 SEHNR, CDR2 FQNEAQ (reference sequence). CDR3 length: 14 residues. V shed 5 bases, J shed 7 bases, and the junction held 7 bases outside the gene matches. The CDR3 protein is CASSQGQGLQPQHF. The CDR3 DNA reads TGTGCCAGCAGCCAAGGACAGGGCTTGCAGCCCCAGCATTTT.

By share, this clonotype ranks as large. The V gene is TRBV5-4, the J gene TRBJ2-3; D not resolved. Germline V gene data show CDR1 as SGHNT and CDR2 as YYREEE (reference sequence). V was pared by 0 bases and J by 5 bases, with 10 bases between. The CDR3 has 14 residues. The CDR3 DNA reads as TGTGCCAGCAGCTTGGCCCAGATAGGAGATACGCAGTATTTT. It yields the protein CASSLAQIGDTQYF.

In its sample, this clonotype is large. V usage is TRBV7-2 and J usage is TRBJ1-6, with D possibly TRBD1 on 6 matching bases. CDR1 and CDR2 (germline): SGHTA, FQGNSA. The germline V and J ends were trimmed by 5 bases and 8 bases, with 16 bases remaining between them. CDR3 size: 15 residues. DNA for the CDR3: TGTGCCAGCAGCCGGGACATCATGGGTTATTCACCCCTCCACTTT. It encodes CASSRDIMGYSPLHF.